The rows below give T cell receptor beta chains drawn from one sample of a study of T cells in Graves' hyperthyroidism and ophthalmopathy. MiXCR was run by TCRdb on the multiplex PCR reads, yielding one entry per CDR3 protein. The sample has approximately 320,000 distinct CDR3 sequences, approximately 16% seen once; the top ten hold around 34%. What was sequenced was blood. These receptors were taken from a man aged 25 to 45 with Graves' hyperthyroidism. CDR3s include the opening cysteine and the closing phenylalanine or tryptophan. The D gene is left open where the match is weak. Only some rows state a clone size, as once, few, many or a class for expanded clones.

d_call	v_call	j_call	clone_size	cdr3_nt	cdr3_aa
NA	TRBV5-1	TRBJ1-4	NA	TGCGCCAGCAGCTTGGCCGGGGGACAAGTTAATGAAAAACTGTTTTTT	CASSLAGGQVNEKLFF
NA	TRBV14	TRBJ2-2	few	TGTGCCAGCAGCCCACAGTTGACCCGGGCTGGGGAGCTGTTTTTT	CASSPQLTRAGELFF
NA	TRBV20-1	TRBJ2-3	NA	TGCAGTGCGCCCGACAGGGAGGCTAGCACAGATACGCAGTATTTT	CSAPDREASTDTQYF
NA	TRBV14	TRBJ1-1	NA	TGTGCCAGCAGCCGCCTCCGGGACAACACTGAAGCTTTCTTT	CASSRLRDNTEAFF
TRBD2	TRBV7-9	TRBJ2-7	many	TGTGCCAGCAGCTTAGCGCGCGACCTAGCGGTCTACGAGCAGTACTTC	CASSLARDLAVYEQYF
NA	TRBV7-9	TRBJ2-1	NA	TGTGCCAGCAGCTTACCTGGACAGCCTTACAATGAGCAGTTCTTC	CASSLPGQPYNEQFF
TRBD1	TRBV19	TRBJ1-1	few	TGTGCCAGTAGTATCCCCCTACAGGGGATGAACACTGAAGCTTTCTTT	CASSIPLQGMNTEAFF
NA	TRBV2	TRBJ2-1	many	TGTGCCAGCAGTGGAAGTCGGTCCTACAATGAGCAGTTCTTC	CASSGSRSYNEQFF
NA	TRBV20-1	TRBJ1-4	few	TGCAGTGCGCGGGGGGGCCGTGAAAAACTGTTTTTT	CSARGGREKLFF
TRBD2	TRBV19	TRBJ2-3	many	TGTGCCAGTAAGCGGGAGTACGCAGATACGCAGTATTTT	CASKREYADTQYF
NA	TRBV7-8	TRBJ2-3	many	TGTGCCAGCAGCTTAGGATGGACAGATACGCAGTATTTT	CASSLGWTDTQYF
NA	TRBV2	TRBJ1-1	many	TGTGCCACCGCCAGAGAATCGGACACTGAAGCTTTCTTT	CATARESDTEAFF
NA	TRBV19	TRBJ1-2	NA	TGTGCCAGTAGTATAGTACGGGGGATTGGCTACACCTTC	CASSIVRGIGYTF
TRBD1	TRBV27	TRBJ2-1	many	TGTGCCAGCAGTTTAGGCAGGGGGCTCAATGAGCAGTTCTTC	CASSLGRGLNEQFF
NA	TRBV6-4	TRBJ2-1	few	TGTGCCAGCAGTGACAGGGCTGGGGGACTGGATGAGCAGTTCTTC	CASSDRAGGLDEQFF
NA	TRBV10-2	TRBJ2-7	NA	TGCGCCAGCGGGGCTGTGAGCTCCTACGAGCAGTACTTC	CASGAVSSYEQYF
NA	TRBV3-1	TRBJ1-5	many	TGTGCCAGCAGCCAAGGCCGCGGGACCACAGGGATTCGTCAGCCCCAGCATTTT	CASSQGRGTTGIRQPQHF
TRBD1	TRBV20-1	TRBJ1-1	many	TGCAGTGCACGGCGGGACAGCCACACTGAAGCTTTCTTT	CSARRDSHTEAFF
NA	TRBV5-1	TRBJ1-4	NA	TGCGCCAGCAGCTTGGGAAGCGTGAACCTCGGGGATGAAAAACTGTTTTTT	CASSLGSVNLGDEKLFF
NA	TRBV29-1	TRBJ2-7	few	TGCAGCGTGGGACGGACTCTCGACCCCCTCGAGCAGTACTTC	CSVGRTLDPLEQYF
NA	TRBV12-3/TRBV12-4	TRBJ1-3	many	TGTGCCAGCAGTTTACGGAGGGGTCGGTCAGGAAACACCATATATTTT	CASSLRRGRSGNTIYF
NA	TRBV7-2	TRBJ2-2	NA	TGTGCCAGCAGCCCCTTTGACGGGGAGCTGTTTTTT	CASSPFDGELFF
NA	TRBV30	TRBJ2-2	few	TGTGCCGGCCTTACAGGGGAGGCCACCGGGGAGCTGTTTTTT	CAGLTGEATGELFF
NA	TRBV30	TRBJ2-1	many	TGTGCCTGGAGAGGAGCCAATGAGCAGTTCTTC	CAWRGANEQFF
TRBD1	TRBV2	TRBJ1-2	NA	TGTGCCAGCAGGAAAGACAGGGGGCGCGACACCTTC	CASRKDRGRDTF
TRBD2	TRBV7-9	TRBJ2-1	NA	TGTGCCAGTAGATGGACTAGCGGGGGCCCTCGGGAGCAGTTCTTC	CASRWTSGGPREQFF
NA	TRBV11-2	TRBJ1-1	NA	TGTGCCAGCAGCCGCACTGGACAAAAAGCTTTCTTT	CASSRTGQKAFF
NA	TRBV14	TRBJ2-3	NA	TGTGCCAGCAGCCGACTTCACCGCAGCGGCACAGATATGCAGTATTTT	CASSRLHRSGTDMQYF
NA	TRBV12-3/TRBV12-4	TRBJ1-5	many	TGTGCCAGCAGTTTGGGAGGGCGGGAACAGCCCCAGCATTTT	CASSLGGREQPQHF
NA	TRBV5-1	TRBJ2-1	many	TGCGCCAGCAGCTTAGGGAGCGCCAATGAGCAGTTCTTC	CASSLGSANEQFF